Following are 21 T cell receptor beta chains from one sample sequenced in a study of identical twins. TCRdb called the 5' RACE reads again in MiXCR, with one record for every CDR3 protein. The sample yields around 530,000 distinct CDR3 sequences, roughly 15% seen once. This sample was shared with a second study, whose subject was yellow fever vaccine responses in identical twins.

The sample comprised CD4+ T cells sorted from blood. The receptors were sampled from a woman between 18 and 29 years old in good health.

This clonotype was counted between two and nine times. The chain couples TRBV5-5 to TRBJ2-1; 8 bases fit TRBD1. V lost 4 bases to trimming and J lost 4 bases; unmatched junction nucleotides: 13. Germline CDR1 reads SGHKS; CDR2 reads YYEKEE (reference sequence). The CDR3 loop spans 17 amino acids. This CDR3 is CASSANSGTGIYNEQFF. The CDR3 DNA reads TGTGCCAGCAGCGCAAACTCCGGGACAGGAATTTACAATGAGCAGTTCTTC.

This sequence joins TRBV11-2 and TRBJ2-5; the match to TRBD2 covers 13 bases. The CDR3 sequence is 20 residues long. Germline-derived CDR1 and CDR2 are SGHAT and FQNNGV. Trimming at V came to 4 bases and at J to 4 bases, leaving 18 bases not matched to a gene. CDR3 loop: CASSSEIRWTSGRSGETQYF. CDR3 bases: TGTGCCAGCAGCTCCGAAATCCGGTGGACTAGCGGGAGATCGGGAGAGACCCAGTACTTC.

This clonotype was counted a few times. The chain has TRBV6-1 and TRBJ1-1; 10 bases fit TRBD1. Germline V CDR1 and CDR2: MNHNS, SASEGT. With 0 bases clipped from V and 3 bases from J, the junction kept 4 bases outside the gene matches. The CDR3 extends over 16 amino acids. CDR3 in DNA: TGTGCCAGCAGTGAAGCCGGACAGGGGGTTCACACTGAAGCTTTCTTT. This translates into CASSEAGQGVHTEAFF.

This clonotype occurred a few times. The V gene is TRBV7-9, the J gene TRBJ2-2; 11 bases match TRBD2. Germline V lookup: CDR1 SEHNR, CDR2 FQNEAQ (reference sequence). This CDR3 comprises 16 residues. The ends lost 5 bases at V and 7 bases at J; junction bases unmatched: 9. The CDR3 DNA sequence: TGTGCCAGCAGCCACATACTAGCGGGAGTTAACGGGGAGCTGTTTTTT. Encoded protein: CASSHILAGVNGELFF.

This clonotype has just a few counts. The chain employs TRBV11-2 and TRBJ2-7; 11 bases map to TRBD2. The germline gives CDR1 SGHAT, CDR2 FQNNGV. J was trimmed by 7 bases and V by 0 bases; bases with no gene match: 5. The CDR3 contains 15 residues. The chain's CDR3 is CASSLDLAGGGEQYF. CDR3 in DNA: TGTGCCAGCAGCTTAGATTTAGCGGGAGGGGGTGAGCAGTACTTC.

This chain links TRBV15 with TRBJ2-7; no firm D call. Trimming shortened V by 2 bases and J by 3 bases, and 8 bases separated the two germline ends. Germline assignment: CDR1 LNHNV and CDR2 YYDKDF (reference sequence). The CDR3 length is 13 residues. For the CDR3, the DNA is TGTGCCACCAGCAGACCAGACAACTACGAGCAGTACTTC. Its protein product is CATSRPDNYEQYF. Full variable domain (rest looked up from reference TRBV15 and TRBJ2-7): DAMVIQNPRYQVTQFGKPVTLSCSQTLNHNVMYWYQQKSSQAPKLLFHYYDKDFNNEADTPDNFQSRRPNTSFCFLDIRSPGLGDTAMYLCATSRPDNYEQYFGPGTRLTVT.

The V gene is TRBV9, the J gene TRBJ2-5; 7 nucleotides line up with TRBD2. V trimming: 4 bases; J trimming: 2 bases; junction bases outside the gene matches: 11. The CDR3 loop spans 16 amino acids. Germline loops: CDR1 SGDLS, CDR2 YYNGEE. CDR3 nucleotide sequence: TGTGCCAGCAGCCCCCACTACGGGGGAGGGCAAGAGACCCAGTACTTC. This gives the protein CASSPHYGGGQETQYF.

The CDR3 reads CASSTGQPPDTQYF. CDR3 coding DNA: TGCGCCAGCAGCACCGGACAGCCCCCAGATACGCAGTATTTT. The chain employs TRBV5-1 and TRBJ2-3; D is perhaps TRBD1 (6 bases). The CDR3 runs 14 residues. Per the germline V gene, CDR1 is SGHRS and CDR2 is YFSETQ. V was clipped by 4 bases and J by 4 bases, with 13 bases between them.

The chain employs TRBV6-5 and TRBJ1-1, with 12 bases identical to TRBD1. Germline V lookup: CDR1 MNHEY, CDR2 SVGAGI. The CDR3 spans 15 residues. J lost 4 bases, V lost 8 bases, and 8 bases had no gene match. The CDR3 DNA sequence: TGTGCCAGCCGTCCCGGGACAGGGGGCGTCACTGAAGCTTTCTTT. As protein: CASRPGTGGVTEAFF.

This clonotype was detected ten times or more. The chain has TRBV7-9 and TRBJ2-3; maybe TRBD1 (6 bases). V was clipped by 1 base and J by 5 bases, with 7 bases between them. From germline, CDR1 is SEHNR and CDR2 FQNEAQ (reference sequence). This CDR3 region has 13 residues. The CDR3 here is CASSLGGRDTQYF. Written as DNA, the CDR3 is TGTGCCAGCAGCTTAGGGGGGCGAGATACGCAGTATTTT.

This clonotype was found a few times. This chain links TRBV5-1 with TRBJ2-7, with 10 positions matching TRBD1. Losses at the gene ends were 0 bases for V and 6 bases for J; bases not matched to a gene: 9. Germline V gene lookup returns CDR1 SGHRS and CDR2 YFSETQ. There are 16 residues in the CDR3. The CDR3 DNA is TGCGCCAGCAGCTTGGCTCAGGGACAGGGGTTCGGCGAGCAGTACTTC. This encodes CASSLAQGQGFGEQYF.

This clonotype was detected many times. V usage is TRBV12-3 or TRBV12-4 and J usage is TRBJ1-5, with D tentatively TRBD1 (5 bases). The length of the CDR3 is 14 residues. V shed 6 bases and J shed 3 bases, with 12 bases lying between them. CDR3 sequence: CASSRVGDNQPQHF. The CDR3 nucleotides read TGTGCCAGCAGCAGGGTCGGAGACAATCAGCCCCAGCATTTT.

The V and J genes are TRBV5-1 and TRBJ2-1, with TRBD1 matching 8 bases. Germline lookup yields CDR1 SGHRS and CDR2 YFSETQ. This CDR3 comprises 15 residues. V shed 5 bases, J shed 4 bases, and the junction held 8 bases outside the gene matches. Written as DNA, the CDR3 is TGCGCCAGCAGTAGTGAGGGACAGGTGTACAATGAGCAGTTCTTC. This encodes CASSSEGQVYNEQFF.

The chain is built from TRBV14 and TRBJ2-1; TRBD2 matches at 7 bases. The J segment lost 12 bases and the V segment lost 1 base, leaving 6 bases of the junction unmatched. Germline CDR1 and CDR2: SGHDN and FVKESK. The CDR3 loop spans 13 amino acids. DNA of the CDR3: TGTGCCAGCAGCCAAGGGGGAGGGTGGTTGCAGTTCTTC. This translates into CASSQGGGWLQFF.

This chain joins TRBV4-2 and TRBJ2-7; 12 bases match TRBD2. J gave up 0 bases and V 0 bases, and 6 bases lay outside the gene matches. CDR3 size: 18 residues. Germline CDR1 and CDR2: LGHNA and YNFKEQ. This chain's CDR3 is CASSQDNPTSGGSYEQYF. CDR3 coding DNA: TGTGCCAGCAGCCAAGACAACCCGACTAGCGGGGGCTCCTACGAGCAGTACTTC.

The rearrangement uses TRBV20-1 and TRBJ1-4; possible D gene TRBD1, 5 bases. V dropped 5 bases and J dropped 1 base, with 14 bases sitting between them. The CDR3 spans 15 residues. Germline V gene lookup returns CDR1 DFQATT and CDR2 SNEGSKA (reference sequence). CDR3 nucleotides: TGCAGTGCTCGGGACCGTCGTCGAACTAATGAAAAACTGTTTTTT. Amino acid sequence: CSARDRRRTNEKLFF.

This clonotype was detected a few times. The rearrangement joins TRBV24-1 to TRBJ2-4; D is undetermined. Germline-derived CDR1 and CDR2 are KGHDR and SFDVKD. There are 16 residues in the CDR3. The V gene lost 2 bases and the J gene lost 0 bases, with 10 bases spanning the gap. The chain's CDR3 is CATSDSTPLAKNIQYF. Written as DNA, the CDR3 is TGTGCCACCAGTGATTCGACCCCACTAGCCAAAAACATTCAGTACTTC.

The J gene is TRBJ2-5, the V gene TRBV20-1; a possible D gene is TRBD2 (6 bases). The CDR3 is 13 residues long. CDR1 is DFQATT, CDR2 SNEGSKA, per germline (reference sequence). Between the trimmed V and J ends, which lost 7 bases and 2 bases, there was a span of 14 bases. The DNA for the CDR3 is TGCAGTGTCCCGGGAGATACTCAAGAGACCCAGTACTTC. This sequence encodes CSVPGDTQETQYF.

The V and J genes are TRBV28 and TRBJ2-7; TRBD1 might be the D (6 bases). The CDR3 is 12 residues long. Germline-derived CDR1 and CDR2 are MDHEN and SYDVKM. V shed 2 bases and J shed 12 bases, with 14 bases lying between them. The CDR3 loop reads CASSLPAGAMYF. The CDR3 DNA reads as TGTGCCAGCAGTTTACCTGCAGGGGCCATGTACTTC.

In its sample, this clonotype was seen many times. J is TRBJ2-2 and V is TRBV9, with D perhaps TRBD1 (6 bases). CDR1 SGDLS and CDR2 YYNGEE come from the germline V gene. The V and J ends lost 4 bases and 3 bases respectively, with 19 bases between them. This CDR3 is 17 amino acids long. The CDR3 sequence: CASSPRYRAQDTGELFF. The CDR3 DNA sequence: TGTGCCAGCAGCCCACGCTACAGGGCCCAAGACACCGGGGAGCTGTTTTTT.

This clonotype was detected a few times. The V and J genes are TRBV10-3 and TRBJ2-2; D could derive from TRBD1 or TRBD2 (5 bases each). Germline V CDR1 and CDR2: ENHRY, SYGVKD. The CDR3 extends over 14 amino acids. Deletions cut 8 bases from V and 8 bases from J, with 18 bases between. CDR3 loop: CAISGLGPTGELFF. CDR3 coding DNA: TGTGCCATCTCGGGGCTCGGGCCCACTGGGGAGCTGTTTTTT.